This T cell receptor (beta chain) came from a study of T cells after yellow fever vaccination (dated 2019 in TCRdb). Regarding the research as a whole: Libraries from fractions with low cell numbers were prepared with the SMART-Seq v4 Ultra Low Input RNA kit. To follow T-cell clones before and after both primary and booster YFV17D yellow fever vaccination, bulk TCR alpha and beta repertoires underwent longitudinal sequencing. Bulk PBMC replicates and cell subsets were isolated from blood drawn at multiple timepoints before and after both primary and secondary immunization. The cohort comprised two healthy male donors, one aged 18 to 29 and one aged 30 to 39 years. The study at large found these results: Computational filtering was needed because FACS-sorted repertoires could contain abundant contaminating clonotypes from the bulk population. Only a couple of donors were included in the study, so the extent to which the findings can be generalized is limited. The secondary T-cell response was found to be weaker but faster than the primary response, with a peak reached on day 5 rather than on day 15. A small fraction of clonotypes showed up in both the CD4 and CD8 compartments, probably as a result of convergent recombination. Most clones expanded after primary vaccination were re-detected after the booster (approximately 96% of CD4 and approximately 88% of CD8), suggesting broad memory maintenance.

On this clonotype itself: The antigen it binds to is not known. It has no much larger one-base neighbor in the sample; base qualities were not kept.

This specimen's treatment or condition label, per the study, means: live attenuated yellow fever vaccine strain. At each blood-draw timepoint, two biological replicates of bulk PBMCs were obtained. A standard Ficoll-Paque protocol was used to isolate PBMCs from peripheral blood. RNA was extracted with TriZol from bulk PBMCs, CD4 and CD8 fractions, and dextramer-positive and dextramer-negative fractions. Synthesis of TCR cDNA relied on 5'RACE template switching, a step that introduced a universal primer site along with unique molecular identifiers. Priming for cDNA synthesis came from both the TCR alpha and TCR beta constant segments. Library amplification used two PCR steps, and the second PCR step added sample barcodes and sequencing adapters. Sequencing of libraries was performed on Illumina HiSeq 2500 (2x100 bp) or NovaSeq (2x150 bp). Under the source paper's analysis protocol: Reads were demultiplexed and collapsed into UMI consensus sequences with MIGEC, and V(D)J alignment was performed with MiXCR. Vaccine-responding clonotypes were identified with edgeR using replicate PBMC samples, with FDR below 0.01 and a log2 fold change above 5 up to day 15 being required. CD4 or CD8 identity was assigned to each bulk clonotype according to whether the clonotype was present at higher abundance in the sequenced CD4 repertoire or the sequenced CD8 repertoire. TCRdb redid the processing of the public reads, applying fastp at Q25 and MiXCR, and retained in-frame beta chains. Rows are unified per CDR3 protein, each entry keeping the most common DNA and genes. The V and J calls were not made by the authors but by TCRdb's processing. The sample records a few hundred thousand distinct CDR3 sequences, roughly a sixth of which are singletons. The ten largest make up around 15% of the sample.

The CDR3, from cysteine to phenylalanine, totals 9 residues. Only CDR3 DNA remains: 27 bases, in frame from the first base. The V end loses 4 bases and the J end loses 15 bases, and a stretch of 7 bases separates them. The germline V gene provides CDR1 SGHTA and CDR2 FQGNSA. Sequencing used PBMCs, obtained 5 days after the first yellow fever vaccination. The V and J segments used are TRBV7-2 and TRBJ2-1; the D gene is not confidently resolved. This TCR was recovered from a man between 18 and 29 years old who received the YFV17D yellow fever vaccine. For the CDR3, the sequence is CASSSDPFF. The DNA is TGTGCCAGCAGCTCAGACCCGTTCTTC.